This TCR beta chain was obtained from a study of multiple sclerosis patients with progressive multifocal leukoencephalopathy. Study outcomes and limitations: Lower normalized Shannon entropy suggested reduced TRB diversity in most PML patients. Preferential TRBV-TRBJ pairings or common gene usage were not detected at PML.

The CDR3 consists of 14 residues. Germline CDR1 and CDR2: SGDLS and YYNGEE. V lost 0 bases and J 0 bases, leaving 6 bases between the germline ends. The time point: approximately twelve months of natalizumab therapy. The control group, sampled over time, had multiple sclerosis, received natalizumab and did not develop PML. A word on this clone: The antigen remains undetermined.

Generated by immunoSEQ multiplex PCR, the TCRdb table keeps only in-frame clones and is missing some. The table includes 25,000 or so clones, 91% detected once. This chain joins TRBV9 and TRBJ2-5; no definite D call. This clonotype was sampled from a man aged 25-45 years with multiple sclerosis. Sequenced here: PBMCs, sampled from a patient treated with natalizumab. In DNA, the CDR3 is TGTGCCAGCAGCGTAGTGGCCAACCAAGAGACCCAGTACTTC. This encodes CASSVVANQETQYF.